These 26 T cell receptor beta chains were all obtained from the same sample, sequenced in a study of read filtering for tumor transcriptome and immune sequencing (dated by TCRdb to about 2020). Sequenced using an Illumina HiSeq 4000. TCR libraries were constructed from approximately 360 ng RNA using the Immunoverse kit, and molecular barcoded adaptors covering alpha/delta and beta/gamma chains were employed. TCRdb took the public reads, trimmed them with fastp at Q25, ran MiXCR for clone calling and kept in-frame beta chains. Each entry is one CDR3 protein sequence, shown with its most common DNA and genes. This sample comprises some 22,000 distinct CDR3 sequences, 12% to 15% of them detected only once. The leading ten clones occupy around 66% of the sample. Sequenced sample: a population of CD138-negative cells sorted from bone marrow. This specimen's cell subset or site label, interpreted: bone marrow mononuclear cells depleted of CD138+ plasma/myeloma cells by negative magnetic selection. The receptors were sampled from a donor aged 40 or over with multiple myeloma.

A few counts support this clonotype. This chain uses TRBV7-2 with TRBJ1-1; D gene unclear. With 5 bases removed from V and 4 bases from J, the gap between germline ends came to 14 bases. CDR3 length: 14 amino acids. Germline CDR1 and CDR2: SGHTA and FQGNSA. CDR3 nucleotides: TGTGCCAGCAGCACGGGAAATAAGGGCACTGAAGCTTTCTTT. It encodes CASSTGNKGTEAFF. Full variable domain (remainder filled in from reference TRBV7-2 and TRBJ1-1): GAGVSQSPSNKVTEKGKDVELRCDPISGHTALYWYRQSLGQGLEFLIYFQGNSAPDKSGLPSDRFSAERTGGSVSTLTIQRTQQEDSAVYLCASSTGNKGTEAFFGQGTRLTVV.

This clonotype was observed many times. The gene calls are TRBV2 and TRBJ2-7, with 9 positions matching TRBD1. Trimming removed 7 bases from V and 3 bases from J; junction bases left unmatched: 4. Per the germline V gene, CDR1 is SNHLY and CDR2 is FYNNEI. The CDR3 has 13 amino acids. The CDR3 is CASKEDRGYEQYF. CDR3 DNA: TGTGCCAGCAAGGAGGACAGGGGCTACGAGCAGTACTTC.

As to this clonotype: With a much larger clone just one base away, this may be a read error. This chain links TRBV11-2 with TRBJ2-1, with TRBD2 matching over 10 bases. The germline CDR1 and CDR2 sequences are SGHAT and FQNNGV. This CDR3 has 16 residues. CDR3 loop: CASGLGLAASYNEQFF. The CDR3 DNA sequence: TGTGCCAGCGGCTTAGGACTAGCGGCATCCTACAATGAGCAGTTCTTC. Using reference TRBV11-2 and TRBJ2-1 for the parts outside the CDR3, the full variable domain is EAGVAQSPRYKIIEKRQSVAFWCNPISGHATLYWYQQILGQGPKLLIQFQNNGVVDDSQLPKDRFSAERLKGVDSTLKIQPAKLEDSAVYLCASGLGLAASYNEQFFGPGTRLTVL.

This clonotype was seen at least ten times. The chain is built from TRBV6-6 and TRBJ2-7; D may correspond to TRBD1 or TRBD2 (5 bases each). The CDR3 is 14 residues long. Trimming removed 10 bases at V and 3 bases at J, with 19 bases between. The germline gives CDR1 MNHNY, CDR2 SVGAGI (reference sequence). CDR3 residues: CATSLRGASYEQYF. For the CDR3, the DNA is TGTGCCACCAGCCTTCGAGGGGCAAGCTACGAGCAGTACTTC.

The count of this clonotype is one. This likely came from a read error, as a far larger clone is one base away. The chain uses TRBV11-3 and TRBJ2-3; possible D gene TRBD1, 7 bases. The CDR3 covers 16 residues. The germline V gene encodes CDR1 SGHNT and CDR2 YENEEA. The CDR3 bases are TGTGCCAGCAGCTGGGGCGGGGACAGCAGCACAGATACGCAGTTTTTT. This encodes CASSWGGDSSTDTQFF.

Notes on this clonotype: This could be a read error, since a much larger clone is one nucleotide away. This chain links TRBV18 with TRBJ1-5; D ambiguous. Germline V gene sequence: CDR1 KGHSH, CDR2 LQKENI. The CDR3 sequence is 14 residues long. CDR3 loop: CVSSLEGMDQPQHF. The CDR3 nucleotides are TGTGTCAGCTCACTAGAAGGGATGGATCAGCCCCAGCATTTT. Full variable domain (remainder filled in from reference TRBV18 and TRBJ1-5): NAGVMQNPRHLVRRRGQEARLRCSPMKGHSHVYWYRQLPEEGLKFMVYLQKENIIDESGMPKERFSAEFPKEGPSILRIQQVVRGDSAAYFCVSSLEGMDQPQHFGDGTRLSIL.

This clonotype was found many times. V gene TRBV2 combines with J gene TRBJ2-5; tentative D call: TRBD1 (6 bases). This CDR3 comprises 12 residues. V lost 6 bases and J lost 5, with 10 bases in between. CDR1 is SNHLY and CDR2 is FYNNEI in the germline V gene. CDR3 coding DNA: TGTGCCAGCAGACAGGGTGGGGAGACCCAGTACTTC. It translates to CASRQGGETQYF. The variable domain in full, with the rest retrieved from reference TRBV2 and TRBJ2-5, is EPEVTQTPSHQVTQMGQEVILRCVPISNHLYFYWYRQILGQKVEFLVSFYNNEISEKSEIFDDQFSVERPDGSNFTLKIRSTKLEDSAMYFCASRQGGETQYFGPGTRLLVL.

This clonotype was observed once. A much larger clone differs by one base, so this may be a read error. This chain's CDR3 is CASSSHPTEQHF. CDR3 nucleotide sequence: TGTGCCAGCAGTTCTCACCCAACCGAGCAGCACTTC. The chain is built from TRBV28 and TRBJ2-7; D uncertain. The length of the CDR3 is 12 residues. Germline assignment: CDR1 MDHEN and CDR2 SYDVKM.

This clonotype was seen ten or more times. The CDR3 loop reads CASSLRDNQETQYF. DNA for the CDR3: TGTGCCAGCAGCCTCCGGGACAACCAAGAGACCCAGTACTTC. This chain links TRBV6-6 with TRBJ2-5; weak D call: TRBD1 (6 bases). Germline assignment: CDR1 MNHNY and CDR2 SVGAGI (reference sequence). The ends were cut back, 6 bases at V and 0 bases at J, with 11 bases in the middle. CDR3 length equals 14 residues.

CDR3 nucleotides: TGTGCCAGCATCGGGACAGCTTACAATGAGCAGTTCTTC. Protein sequence: CASIGTAYNEQFF. The chain joins TRBV6-5 to TRBJ2-1, with 7 nucleotides matching TRBD1. V lost 7 bases, J lost 4 bases, and 4 bases stayed unmatched. Germline values: CDR1 MNHEY, CDR2 SVGAGI. The CDR3 consists of 13 residues.

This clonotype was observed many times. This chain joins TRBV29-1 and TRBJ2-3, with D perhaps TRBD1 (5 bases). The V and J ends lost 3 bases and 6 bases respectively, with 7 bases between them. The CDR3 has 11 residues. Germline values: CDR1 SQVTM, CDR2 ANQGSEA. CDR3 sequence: CSVEWGDTQYF. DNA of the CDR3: TGCAGCGTTGAGTGGGGCGATACGCAGTATTTT.

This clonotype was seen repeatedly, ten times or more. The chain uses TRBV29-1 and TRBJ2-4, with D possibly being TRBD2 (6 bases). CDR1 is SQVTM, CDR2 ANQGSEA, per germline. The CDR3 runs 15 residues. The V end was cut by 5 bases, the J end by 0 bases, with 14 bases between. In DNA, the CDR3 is TGCAGCGTTTCCCACGGCGGGATAGCCAAAAACATTCAGTACTTC. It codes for CSVSHGGIAKNIQYF.

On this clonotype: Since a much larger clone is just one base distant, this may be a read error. CDR3 nucleotide sequence: TGTGCCAGCAGCCAAGACAGGGGTTACACCAGGGAGCTGTTTTTT. The encoded protein is CASSQDRGYTRELFF. This chain links TRBV14 with TRBJ2-2; D perhaps matches TRBD1 (6 bases). CDR3 length equals 15 residues. Germline values: CDR1 SGHDN, CDR2 FVKESK. The variable domain in full, with the rest retrieved from reference TRBV14 and TRBJ2-2, is EAGVTQFPSHSVIEKGQTVTLRCDPISGHDNLYWYRRVMGKEIKFLLHFVKESKQDESGMPNNRFLAERTGGTYSTLKVQPAELEDSGVYFCASSQDRGYTRELFFGEGSRLTVL.

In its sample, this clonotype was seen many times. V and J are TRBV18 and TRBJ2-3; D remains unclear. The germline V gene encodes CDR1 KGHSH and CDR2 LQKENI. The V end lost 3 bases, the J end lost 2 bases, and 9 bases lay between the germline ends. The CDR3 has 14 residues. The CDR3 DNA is TGTGCCAGCTCACCGGATGGGTTCACAGATACGCAGTATTTT. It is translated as CASSPDGFTDTQYF.

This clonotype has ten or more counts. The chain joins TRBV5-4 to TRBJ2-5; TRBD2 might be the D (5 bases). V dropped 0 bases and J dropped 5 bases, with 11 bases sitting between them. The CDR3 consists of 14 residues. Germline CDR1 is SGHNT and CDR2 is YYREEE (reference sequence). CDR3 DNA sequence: TGTGCCAGCAGCTTGGGTGCTAGCTGGGAGACCCAGTACTTC. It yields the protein CASSLGASWETQYF.

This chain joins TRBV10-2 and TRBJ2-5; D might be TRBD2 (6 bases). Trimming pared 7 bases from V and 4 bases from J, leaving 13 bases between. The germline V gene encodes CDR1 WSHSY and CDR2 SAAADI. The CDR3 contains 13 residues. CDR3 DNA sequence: TGCGCCAGCACCTTAGGGACTGGAGAGACCCAGTACTTC. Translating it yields CASTLGTGETQYF.

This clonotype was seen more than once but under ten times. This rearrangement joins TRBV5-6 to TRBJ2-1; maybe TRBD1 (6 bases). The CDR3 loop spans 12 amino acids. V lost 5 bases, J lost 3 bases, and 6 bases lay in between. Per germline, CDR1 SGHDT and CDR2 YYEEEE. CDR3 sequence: CASRDSYNEQFF. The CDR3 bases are TGTGCCAGCAGGGACAGCTACAATGAGCAGTTCTTC.

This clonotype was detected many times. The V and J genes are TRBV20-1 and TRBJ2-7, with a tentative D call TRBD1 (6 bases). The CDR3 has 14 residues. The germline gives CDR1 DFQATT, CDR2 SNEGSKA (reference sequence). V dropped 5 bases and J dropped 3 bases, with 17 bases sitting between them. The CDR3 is CSAQTGRELYEQYF. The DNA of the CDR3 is TGCAGTGCTCAAACAGGGAGAGAACTCTACGAGCAGTACTTC.

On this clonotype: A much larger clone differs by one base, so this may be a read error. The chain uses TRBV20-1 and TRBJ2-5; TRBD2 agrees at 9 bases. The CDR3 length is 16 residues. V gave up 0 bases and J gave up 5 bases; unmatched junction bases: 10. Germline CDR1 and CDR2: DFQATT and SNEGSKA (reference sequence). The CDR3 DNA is TGCAGTGCTAGAGAGGGGCGAGCGGGAGGTTGGGAGACCCAGTACTTC. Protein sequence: CSAREGRAGGWETQYF.

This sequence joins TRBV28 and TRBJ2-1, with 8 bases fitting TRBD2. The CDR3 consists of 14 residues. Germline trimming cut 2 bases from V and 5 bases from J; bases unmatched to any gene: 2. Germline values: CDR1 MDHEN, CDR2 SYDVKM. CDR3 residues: CASSLSGGHNEQFF. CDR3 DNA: TGTGCCAGCAGTTTAAGCGGGGGCCACAATGAGCAGTTCTTC.

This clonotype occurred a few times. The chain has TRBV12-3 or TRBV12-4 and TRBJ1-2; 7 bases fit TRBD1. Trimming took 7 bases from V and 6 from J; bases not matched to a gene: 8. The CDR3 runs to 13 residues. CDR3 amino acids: CASTLQGRHGYTF. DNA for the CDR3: TGTGCCAGCACCCTACAGGGGAGGCATGGCTACACCTTC.

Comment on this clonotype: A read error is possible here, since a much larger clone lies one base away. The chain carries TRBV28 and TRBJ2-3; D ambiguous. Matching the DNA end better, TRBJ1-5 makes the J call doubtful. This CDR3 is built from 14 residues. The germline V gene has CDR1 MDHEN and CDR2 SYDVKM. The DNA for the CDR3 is TGTGCCAGCAGGATCGGTTCTAGCACAGATACGCAGCATTTT. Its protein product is CASRIGSSTDTQHF.

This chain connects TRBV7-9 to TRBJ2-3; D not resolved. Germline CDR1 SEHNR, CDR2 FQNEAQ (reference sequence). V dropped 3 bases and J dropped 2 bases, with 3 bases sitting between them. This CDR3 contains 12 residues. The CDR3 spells CASSFNTDTQYF. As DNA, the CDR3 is TGTGCCAGCAGCTTCAACACAGATACGCAGTATTTT.

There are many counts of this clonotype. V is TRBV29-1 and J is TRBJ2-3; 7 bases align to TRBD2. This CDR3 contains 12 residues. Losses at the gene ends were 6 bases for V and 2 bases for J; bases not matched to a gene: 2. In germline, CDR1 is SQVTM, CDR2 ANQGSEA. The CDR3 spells CSVGGNTDTQYF. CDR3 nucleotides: TGCAGCGTCGGGGGGAACACAGATACGCAGTATTTT.

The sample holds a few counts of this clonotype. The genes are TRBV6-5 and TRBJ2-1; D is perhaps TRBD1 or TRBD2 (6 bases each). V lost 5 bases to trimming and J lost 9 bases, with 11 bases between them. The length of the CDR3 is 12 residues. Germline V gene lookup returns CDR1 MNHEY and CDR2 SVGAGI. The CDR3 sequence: CASSPQGGEQFF. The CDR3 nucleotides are TGTGCCAGCAGTCCACAGGGAGGTGAGCAGTTCTTC.

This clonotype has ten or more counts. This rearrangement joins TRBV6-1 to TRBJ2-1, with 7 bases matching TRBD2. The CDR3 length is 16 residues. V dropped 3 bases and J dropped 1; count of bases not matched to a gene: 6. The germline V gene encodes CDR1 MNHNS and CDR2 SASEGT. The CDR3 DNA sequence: TGTGCCAGCAGTGACACTAGCGCCTTTTCCTACAATGAGCAGTTCTTC. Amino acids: CASSDTSAFSYNEQFF.